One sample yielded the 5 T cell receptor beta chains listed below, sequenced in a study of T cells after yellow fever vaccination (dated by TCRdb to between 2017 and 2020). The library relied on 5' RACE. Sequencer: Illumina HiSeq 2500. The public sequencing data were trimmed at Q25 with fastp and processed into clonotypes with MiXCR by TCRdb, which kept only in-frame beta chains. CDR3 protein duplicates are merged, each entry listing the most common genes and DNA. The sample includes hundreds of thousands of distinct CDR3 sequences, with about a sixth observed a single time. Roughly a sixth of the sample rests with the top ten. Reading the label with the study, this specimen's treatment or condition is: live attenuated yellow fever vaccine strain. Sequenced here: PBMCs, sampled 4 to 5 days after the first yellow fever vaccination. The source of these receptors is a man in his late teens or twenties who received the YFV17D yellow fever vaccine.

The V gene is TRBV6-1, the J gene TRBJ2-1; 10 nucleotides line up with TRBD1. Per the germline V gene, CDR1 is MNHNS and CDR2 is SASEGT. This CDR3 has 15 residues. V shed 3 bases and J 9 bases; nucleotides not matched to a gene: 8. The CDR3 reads CASSDPGQGFVEQFF. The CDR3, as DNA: TGTGCCAGCAGTGACCCGGGACAGGGGTTTGTTGAGCAGTTCTTC.

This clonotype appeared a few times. The CDR3 reads CASSQEKYGQPQHF. The CDR3 region has the DNA TGCGCCAGCAGCCAAGAGAAATACGGGCAGCCCCAGCATTTT. The V call is TRBV4-3, the J call TRBJ1-5, with D unclear. Germline V gives CDR1 LGHNA, CDR2 YSLEER. The CDR3 loop spans 14 amino acids. The germline V and J ends were trimmed by 0 bases and 7 bases, with 10 bases remaining between them.

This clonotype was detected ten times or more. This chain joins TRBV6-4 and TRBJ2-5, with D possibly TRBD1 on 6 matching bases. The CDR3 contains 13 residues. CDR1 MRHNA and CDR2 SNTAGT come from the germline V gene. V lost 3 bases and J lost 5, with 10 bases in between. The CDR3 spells CASSEQGGETQYF. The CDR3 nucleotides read TGTGCCAGCAGTGAACAGGGTGGGGAGACCCAGTACTTC.

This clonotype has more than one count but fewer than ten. The CDR3 loop is CAIRSDREETQYF. The CDR3 DNA sequence: TGTGCCATCAGGAGCGACAGGGAAGAGACCCAGTACTTC. V gene TRBV10-3 combines with J gene TRBJ2-5; 7 bases agree with TRBD1. The CDR3 totals 13 residues. CDR1 and CDR2 (germline): ENHRY, SYGVKD. The ends lost 6 bases at V and 3 bases at J; junction bases unmatched: 4.

The CDR3 DNA reads as TGTGCCACCAGCAGAGTCGGTGAGTCGGAGACCCAGTACTTC. Encoded protein: CATSRVGESETQYF. The J gene is TRBJ2-5, the V gene TRBV15; D unclear. The CDR3 contains 14 residues. CDR1 is LNHNV, CDR2 YYDKDF, per germline (reference sequence). Trimming cost V 1 base and J 5 bases, with 11 bases left between them.